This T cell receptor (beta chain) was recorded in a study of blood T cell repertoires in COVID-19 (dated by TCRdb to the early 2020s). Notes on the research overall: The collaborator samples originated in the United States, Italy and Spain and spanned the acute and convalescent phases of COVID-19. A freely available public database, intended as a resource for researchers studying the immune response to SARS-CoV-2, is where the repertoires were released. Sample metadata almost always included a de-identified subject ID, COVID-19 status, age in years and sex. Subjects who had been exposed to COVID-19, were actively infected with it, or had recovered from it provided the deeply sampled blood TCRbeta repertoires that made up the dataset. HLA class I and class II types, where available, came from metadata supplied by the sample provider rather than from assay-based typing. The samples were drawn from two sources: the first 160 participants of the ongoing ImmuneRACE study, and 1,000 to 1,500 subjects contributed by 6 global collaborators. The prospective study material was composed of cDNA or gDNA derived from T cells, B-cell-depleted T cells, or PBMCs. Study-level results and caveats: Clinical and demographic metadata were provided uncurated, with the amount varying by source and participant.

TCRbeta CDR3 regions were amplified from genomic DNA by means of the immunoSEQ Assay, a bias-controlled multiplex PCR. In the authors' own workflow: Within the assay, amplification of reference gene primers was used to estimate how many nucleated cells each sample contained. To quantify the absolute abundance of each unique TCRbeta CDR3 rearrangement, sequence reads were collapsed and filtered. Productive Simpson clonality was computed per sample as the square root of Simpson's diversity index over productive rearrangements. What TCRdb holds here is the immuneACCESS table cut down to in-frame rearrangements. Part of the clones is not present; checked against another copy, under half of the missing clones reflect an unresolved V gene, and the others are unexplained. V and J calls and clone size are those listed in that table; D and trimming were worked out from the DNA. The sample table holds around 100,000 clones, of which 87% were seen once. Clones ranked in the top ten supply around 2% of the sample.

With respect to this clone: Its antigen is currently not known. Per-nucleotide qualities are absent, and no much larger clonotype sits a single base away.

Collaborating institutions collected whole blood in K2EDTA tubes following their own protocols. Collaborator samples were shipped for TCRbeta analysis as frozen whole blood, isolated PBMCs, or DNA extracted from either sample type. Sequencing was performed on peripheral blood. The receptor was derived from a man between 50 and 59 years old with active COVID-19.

CDR3 loop: CATGGSSGANVLTF. The DNA reads as follows: TGTGCCACGGGGGGGAGCTCTGGGGCCAACGTCCTGACTTTC. The chain links TRBV7-9 with TRBJ2-6; 8 central nucleotides agree with TRBD2. The germline V end is reduced by 10 bases and the J end by 0 bases; junction bases left unmatched: 2. From its cysteine to its phenylalanine, the CDR3 spans 14 amino acids. Only the CDR3 DNA stays, 42 bases, in frame from base 1. The germline V gene encodes CDR1 SEHNR and CDR2 FQNEAQ (reference sequence).